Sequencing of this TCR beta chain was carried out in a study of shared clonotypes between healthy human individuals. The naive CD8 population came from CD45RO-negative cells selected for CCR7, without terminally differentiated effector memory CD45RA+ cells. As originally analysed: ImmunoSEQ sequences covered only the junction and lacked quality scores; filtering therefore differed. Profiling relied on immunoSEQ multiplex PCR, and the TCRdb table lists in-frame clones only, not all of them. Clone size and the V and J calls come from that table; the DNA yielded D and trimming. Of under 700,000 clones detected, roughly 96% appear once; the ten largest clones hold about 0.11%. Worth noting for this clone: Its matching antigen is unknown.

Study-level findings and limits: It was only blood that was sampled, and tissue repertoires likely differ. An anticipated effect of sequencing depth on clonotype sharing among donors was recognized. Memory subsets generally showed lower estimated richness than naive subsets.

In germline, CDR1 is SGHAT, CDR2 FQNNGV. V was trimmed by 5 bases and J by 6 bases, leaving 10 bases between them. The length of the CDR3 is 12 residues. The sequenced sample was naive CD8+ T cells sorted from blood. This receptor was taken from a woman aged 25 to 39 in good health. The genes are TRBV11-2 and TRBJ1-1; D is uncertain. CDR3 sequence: CASSLNMAEAFF. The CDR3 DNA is TGTGCCAGCAGCCTCAACATGGCTGAAGCTTTCTTT.